The rows below give T cell receptor beta chains drawn from one sample of a study of blood T cells in healthy people across ages. One entry per CDR3 protein results from TCRdb running MiXCR on the 5' RACE reads. The repertoire holds 780,000 or so distinct CDR3 sequences, with 56% as singletons. Sequenced input: blood. The receptors stem from a man in his forties in good health. Each CDR3 is given with its conserved first and last residue. D genes are given only for firm matches. Clone size is given for some rows only: seen once, a few or many times, or a class if the clone is expanded.

d_call,clone_size,v_call,cdr3_length,j_call,cdr3_aa,cdr3_nt
.,.,TRBV4-3,15,TRBJ2-7,CASSPGTEGTYEQYF,TGCGCCAGCAGCCCCGGGACGGAGGGAACCTACGAGCAGTACTTC
TRBD1,.,TRBV28,18,TRBJ1-4,CASSSPRTGVGRGEKLFF,TGTGCCAGCAGTTCCCCCAGGACAGGAGTCGGGCGAGGTGAAAAACTGTTTTTT
TRBD2,.,TRBV27,15,TRBJ2-7,CASNRAPGGGYEQYF,TGTGCCAGCAATCGGGCTCCGGGGGGAGGCTACGAGCAGTACTTC
.,few,TRBV7-9,13,TRBJ2-5,CASSPTGAETQYF,TGTGCCAGCAGCCCCACAGGCGCGGAGACCCAGTACTTC
TRBD2,.,TRBV12-3/TRBV12-4,15,TRBJ2-3,CASSPALAGGSTQYF,TGTGCCAGCAGCCCAGCCCTAGCGGGAGGAAGTACGCAGTATTTT
TRBD2,.,TRBV24-1,14,TRBJ2-3,CATMDSGITDTQYF,TGTGCCACCATGGATAGCGGGATTACAGATACGCAGTATTTT
TRBD1,.,TRBV11-1,15,TRBJ1-4,CASSPYRGSNEKLFF,TGTGCCAGCAGCCCGTACAGGGGCTCTAATGAAAAACTGTTTTTT
.,.,TRBV9,15,TRBJ2-5,CASSAPGQIQETQYF,TGTGCCAGCAGCGCCCCAGGCCAGATTCAAGAGACCCAGTACTTC
.,.,TRBV12-3/TRBV12-4,15,TRBJ2-5,CASSLTGRRQETQYF,TGTGCCAGCAGTTTAACGGGGAGGAGACAAGAGACCCAGTACTTC
.,.,TRBV4-2,15,TRBJ1-2,CASSQEKGFGYGYTF,TGTGCCAGCAGCCAAGAAAAGGGATTTGGCTATGGCTACACCTTC
TRBD2,.,TRBV7-6,15,TRBJ2-3,CASSQRGTTPDTQYF,TGTGCCAGCAGCCAGCGGGGGACTACCCCGGATACGCAGTATTTT
.,.,TRBV9,14,TRBJ2-1,CASSVAHLAYEQFF,TGTGCCAGCAGCGTAGCTCATCTAGCGTATGAGCAGTTCTTC
TRBD2,.,TRBV29-1,16,TRBJ2-1,CSVSGLAGVDYNEQFF,TGCAGCGTTTCGGGACTAGCGGGAGTTGATTACAATGAGCAGTTCTTC
TRBD2,once,TRBV5-1,19,TRBJ2-3,CASSLGWASGGRTTDTQYF,TGCGCCAGCAGCCTCGGTTGGGCTAGCGGGGGGAGGACCACAGATACGCAGTATTTT
TRBD1,.,TRBV28,16,TRBJ1-2,CASSSGDRNPSRGYTF,TGTGCCAGCAGTTCAGGGGACAGGAACCCCTCTCGTGGCTACACCTTC
.,.,TRBV7-9,17,TRBJ2-1,CASRYPGGAQSYNEQFF,TGTGCCAGCAGGTACCCCGGCGGCGCCCAAAGTTACAATGAGCAGTTCTTC
.,.,TRBV12-3/TRBV12-4,12,TRBJ2-5,CASSGPEGAQYF,TGTGCCAGCAGTGGACCGGAGGGGGCCCAGTACTTC
TRBD1,.,TRBV6-2/TRBV6-3,14,TRBJ2-6,CASSDRAGANVLTF,TGTGCCAGCAGTGACAGGGCTGGGGCCAACGTCCTGACTTTC
.,.,TRBV20-1,16,TRBJ1-2,CSARDWTAENPYGYTF,TGCAGTGCTAGAGATTGGACAGCGGAAAACCCCTATGGCTACACCTTC
TRBD1,.,TRBV7-9,16,TRBJ2-3,CASNLIGGQGKDTQYF,TGTGCCAGCAACTTAATAGGTGGACAGGGTAAGGATACGCAGTATTTT
.,few,TRBV9,14,TRBJ2-7,CASTASGTAGEQYF,TGTGCCAGCACCGCGTCCGGGACGGCGGGCGAGCAGTACTTC
.,.,TRBV28,14,TRBJ2-3,CASSRASTLDTQYF,TGTGCCAGCAGCAGGGCTAGCACCTTAGATACGCAGTATTTT
.,once,TRBV12-3/TRBV12-4,12,TRBJ2-7,CASSRNRAQGFF,TGTGCCAGCAGCCGTAACAGGGCCCAGGGGTTCTTC
TRBD2,.,TRBV6-6,15,TRBJ2-1,CASSYGGVLYNEQFF,TGTGCCAGCAGTTACGGGGGGGTCCTATACAATGAGCAGTTCTTC
TRBD2,few,TRBV6-6,14,TRBJ2-7,CASKLTSGSYEQYF,TGTGCCAGCAAATTGACTAGCGGATCCTACGAGCAGTACTTC
.,few,TRBV4-2,18,TRBJ2-6,CASSQAAGISSGANVLTF,TGTGCCAGCAGCCAAGCAGCTGGGATAAGCTCTGGGGCCAACGTCCTGACTTTC
TRBD2,few,TRBV27,13,TRBJ2-4,CASSFGGRNIQYF,TGTGCCAGCAGTTTCGGGGGGAGAAACATTCAGTACTTC
.,.,TRBV14,14,TRBJ1-2,CASSQNHGGGGYTF,TGTGCCAGCAGCCAAAATCACGGCGGAGGTGGCTACACCTTC
.,.,TRBV7-2,15,TRBJ2-5,CASSFKTRGTETQYF,TGTGCCAGCAGCTTCAAGACGAGGGGGACGGAGACCCAGTACTTC
TRBD1,.,TRBV9,15,TRBJ2-4,CASSDGQGSKNIQYF,TGTGCCAGCAGCGACGGACAGGGGAGCAAAAACATTCAGTACTTC
TRBD2,.,TRBV24-1,15,TRBJ2-3,CATTRREGLADTQYF,TGTGCCACCACTAGAAGGGAGGGCTTAGCAGATACGCAGTATTTT
.,.,TRBV18,14,TRBJ2-5,CASSPLGPGETQYF,TGTGCCAGCTCACCCCTAGGACCGGGGGAGACCCAGTACTTC
.,.,TRBV20-1,12,TRBJ2-5,CSFPSQRETQYF,TGCAGTTTTCCATCCCAAAGGGAGACCCAGTACTTC
TRBD2,.,TRBV24-1,14,TRBJ2-1,CATSAGRAWDEQFF,TGTGCCACCAGTGCCGGGAGGGCCTGGGACGAGCAGTTCTTC
TRBD2,.,TRBV9,15,TRBJ2-3,CASSTSGRVSDTQYF,TGTGCCAGCAGCACGAGCGGGAGGGTGTCAGATACGCAGTATTTT
TRBD1,.,TRBV11-3,15,TRBJ1-1,CAGSGRQGMNTEAFF,TGTGCCGGCAGCGGGCGACAGGGGATGAACACTGAAGCTTTCTTT
TRBD2,.,TRBV24-1,18,TRBJ2-1,CATSDRLSGREGHSEQFF,TGTGCCACCAGTGATCGCCTCTCTGGGAGGGAGGGCCATTCTGAGCAGTTCTTC
.,.,TRBV7-2,13,TRBJ1-4,CASGRATNEKLFF,TGTGCCAGCGGCAGGGCAACTAATGAAAAACTGTTTTTT
TRBD2,once,TRBV20-1,19,TRBJ2-1,CSARAYLGRALRGGNEQFF,TGCAGTGCTAGAGCTTACTTGGGGCGGGCTCTGCGGGGGGGAAATGAGCAGTTCTTC
TRBD2,few,TRBV7-9,18,TRBJ2-7,CASSSPARAPGTSYEQYF,TGTGCCAGCAGCTCCCCCGCCCGCGCACCCGGGACTAGCTACGAGCAGTACTTC
.,.,TRBV20-1,13,TRBJ1-5,CSAIPGLGQPQHF,TGCAGTGCAATCCCAGGGCTGGGTCAGCCCCAGCATTTT